This T cell receptor (beta chain) was identified in a study of blood T cell repertoires in COVID-19 (TCRdb year 2020). For the wider study: The collaborator samples originated in the United States, Italy and Spain and spanned the acute and convalescent phases of COVID-19. The prospective study material was composed of cDNA or gDNA derived from T cells, B-cell-depleted T cells, or PBMCs. The dataset comprised deeply sampled blood TCRbeta repertoires from subjects exposed to, actively infected with, or recovered from COVID-19. The repertoires were released in a freely available public database intended as a resource for research on the immune response to SARS-CoV-2. The samples were drawn from the first 160 participants of the ongoing ImmuneRACE study and from under 1,500 subjects provided by 6 global collaborators. The sample metadata nearly always contained a de-identified subject ID, COVID-19 status, age in years and sex. HLA class I and class II types, where available, came from metadata supplied by the sample provider rather than from assay-based typing. Points the paper makes about the study in general: The amount of clinical and demographic metadata varied by source and participant and was provided uncurated.

The collaborating institutions used their own protocols to collect whole blood in K2EDTA tubes. For TCRbeta analysis, collaborators shipped samples in one of three forms: frozen whole blood, isolated PBMCs, or DNA extracted from either of those sample types. About this clone itself: Its antigen remains unidentified. No much larger clonotype is one base removed from it; base qualities were not supplied.

CDR3 length: 12 amino acids, cysteine to phenylalanine. Only CDR3 DNA is held: 36 bases, read in frame from base 1. The trim is 3 bases for V and 6 bases for J, with a gap of 8 bases between the germline ends. The immunoSEQ Assay, a bias-controlled multiplex PCR, was used to amplify TCRbeta CDR3 regions from genomic DNA. The source study handled its data this way. The number of nucleated cells in each sample was estimated from the amplification of reference gene primers within the assay. Sequence reads were collapsed and filtered to measure the absolute abundance of every unique TCRbeta CDR3 rearrangement. For each sample, productive Simpson clonality was calculated as the square root of Simpson's diversity index over productive rearrangements. TCRdb re-hosts the immuneACCESS table, in-frame sequences only. Its copies lack some clones; in the studies checked, an unresolved V gene accounts for under half of them, and the cause for the rest is not known. V and J calls and clone size are given by that table; D and trimming were obtained from the DNA. Counted in this sample were tens of thousands of clones; roughly 87% of them appeared once. The ten top clones hold 2.5% to 3.5% of the sample.

The sequence was obtained from a woman aged 45 to 65 with active or convalescent COVID-19. Recombination linked TRBV12-3 or TRBV12-4 to TRBJ1-2, with the D gene too uncertain to name. Sequencing was performed on peripheral blood. The DNA sequence is given as TGTGCCAGCAGTTTGGCCCTTGATGGCTACACCTTC. Its protein is CASSLALDGYTF.